A single sample is the source of the 18 T cell receptor beta chains below, sequenced in a study of T cell repertoires in cytomegalovirus infection. TCRdb processed the reads anew with MiXCR; each CDR3 protein has one entry. In the table there are approximately 150,000 distinct CDR3 sequences, roughly 18% of which are singletons. Sequenced material: CD8+ T cells from PBMCs. Receptors were obtained from a human donor in good health (CMV status not recorded). Some clones in this sample may be carry-over from other donors' samples.

Of note for this clonotype: One end of the junction is discordant with germline, which a read error may explain. This chain links TRBV6-6 with TRBJ2-2; D might be TRBD2 (5 bases). The CDR3 runs to 14 residues. Per the germline V gene, CDR1 is MNHNY and CDR2 is SVGAGI (reference sequence). The DNA of the CDR3 is TGTGCCAGCAGTCTTCCGACCCGGACCGGGGAGCAGTTTTTT. Protein sequence: CASSLPTRTGEQFF.

The chain uses TRBV29-1 and TRBJ2-1; possible D gene TRBD1, 6 bases. The germline CDR1 and CDR2 sequences are SQVTM and ANQGSEA. V lost 4 bases and J 0 bases, leaving 31 bases between the germline ends. The CDR3 has 21 residues. The chain's CDR3 is CSVVRIVRAGDDLISYNEQFF. In nucleotides, the CDR3 is TGCAGCGTTGTTAGGATAGTCCGGGCAGGGGACGACCTGATCTCCTACAATGAGCAGTTCTTC.

V and J are TRBV7-2 and TRBJ2-5, with 9 bases fitting TRBD2. J lost 2 bases, V lost 3 bases, and 10 bases had no gene match. Looked up from germline, CDR1 is SGHTA and CDR2 is FQGNSA. This CDR3 is 17 amino acids long. CDR3 residues: CASSFLGRLAGQETQYF. CDR3 DNA sequence: TGTGCCAGCAGCTTCCTCGGTAGGCTAGCGGGACAAGAGACCCAGTACTTC.

This chain links TRBV6-2 or TRBV6-3 with TRBJ1-2; D not resolved. The CDR3 runs to 16 residues. CDR1 is MNHEY and CDR2 is SVGEGT in the germline V gene. V was cut by 5 bases and J by 2 bases, with 18 bases left in between. The CDR3 DNA sequence: TGTGCCAGCAGTCCATCGGAAGACTGGGCGAACTATGGCTACACCTTC. The encoded protein is CASSPSEDWANYGYTF.

The table lists this clonotype with a few counts. This chain links TRBV28 with TRBJ2-5; D unclear. The CDR3 totals 14 residues. V was shortened by 6 bases and J by 1 base, with 12 bases between the two germline ends. Germline lookup yields CDR1 MDHEN and CDR2 SYDVKM. The CDR3 DNA sequence: TGTGCCAGCAGCCGAGCCCAGGTCCAAGAGACCCAGTACTTC. It specifies CASSRAQVQETQYF.

The table lists this clonotype with a few counts. This sequence joins TRBV5-4 and TRBJ2-5; 7 nucleotides agree with TRBD1. J was trimmed by 3 bases and V by 2 bases; bases with no gene match: 4. This CDR3 is built from 14 residues. CDR1 SGHNT and CDR2 YYREEE come from the germline V gene (reference sequence). CDR3 loop: CASSFVDREETQYF. The CDR3 DNA is TGTGCCAGCAGCTTCGTCGACAGGGAAGAGACCCAGTACTTC.

The V and J genes are TRBV7-9 and TRBJ2-1; 10 bases line up with TRBD2. The germline V gene has CDR1 SEHNR and CDR2 FQNEAQ (reference sequence). After removal of 5 bases from V and 7 bases from J, the junction contained 5 bases not matched to a gene. The CDR3 is 14 residues long. The CDR3 DNA sequence: TGTGCCAGCAGCAACAAGCGGGAGGGGAATGAGCAGTTCTTC. Translation gives CASSNKREGNEQFF.

The CDR3 here is CASNNMKGTGADYEQYF. DNA for the CDR3: TGTGCCAGCAACAACATGAAAGGGACAGGGGCAGATTACGAGCAGTACTTC. The chain carries TRBV7-8 and TRBJ2-7; 10 bases line up with TRBD1. Germline loops: CDR1 SGHVS, CDR2 FQNEAQ. The CDR3 extends over 17 amino acids. V was clipped by 7 bases and J by 4 bases; unmatched bases: 16.

This clonotype was recorded at least ten times. CDR3 sequence: CASSPSGTGVYEQYF. CDR3 sequence (DNA): TGCGCCAGCAGCCCTTCCGGGACGGGAGTCTACGAGCAGTACTTC. V is TRBV5-1 and J is TRBJ2-7; D may be TRBD2 (6 bases). Germline V CDR1 and CDR2: SGHRS, YFSETQ. The CDR3 runs 15 residues. V dropped 4 bases and J dropped 3 bases, with 17 bases sitting between them. Full variable domain (outside the CDR3, taken from reference TRBV5-1 and TRBJ2-7): KAGVTQTPRYLIKTRGQQVTLSCSPISGHRSVSWYQQTPGQGLQFLFEYFSETQRNKGNFPGRFSGRQFSNSRSEMNVSTLELGDSALYLCASSPSGTGVYEQYFGPGTRLTVT.

This clonotype was seen a few times. V gene TRBV28 combines with J gene TRBJ1-1; TRBD1 is a possible D gene (5 bases). V lost 7 bases to trimming and J lost 4 bases, with 13 bases between them. The germline CDR1 and CDR2 sequences are MDHEN and SYDVKM. This CDR3 has 13 residues. This CDR3 is CASTRGGFTEAFF. CDR3 bases: TGTGCCAGCACTCGGGGGGGTTTCACTGAAGCTTTCTTT.

V is TRBV14 and J is TRBJ2-1; either TRBD1 or TRBD2 may fit D (5 bases each). Per the germline V gene, CDR1 is SGHDN and CDR2 is FVKESK. The V end was cut by 1 base, the J end by 4 bases, with 17 bases between. There are 17 residues in the CDR3. The CDR3 loop reads CASSQGGRFPGYNEQFF. The DNA for the CDR3 is TGTGCCAGCAGCCAAGGGGGACGGTTCCCTGGGTACAATGAGCAGTTCTTC. Full variable domain (remainder filled in from reference TRBV14 and TRBJ2-1): EAGVTQFPSHSVIEKGQTVTLRCDPISGHDNLYWYRRVMGKEIKFLLHFVKESKQDESGMPNNRFLAERTGGTYSTLKVQPAELEDSGVYFCASSQGGRFPGYNEQFFGPGTRLTVL.

This chain uses TRBV7-2 with TRBJ2-7; D gene uncertain. V gave up 1 base and J gave up 5 bases, with 9 bases separating them. The CDR3 consists of 13 residues. Looked up from germline, CDR1 is SGHTA and CDR2 is FQGNSA. This chain's CDR3 is CASSLVIGDEQYF. DNA for the CDR3: TGTGCCAGCAGCTTAGTTATCGGAGACGAGCAGTACTTC.

The sample holds a few counts of this clonotype. V and J are TRBV12-3 or TRBV12-4 and TRBJ1-6; D is undetermined. V was pared by 5 bases and J by 13 bases, with 18 bases between. The CDR3 extends over 14 amino acids. The CDR3 loop is CASSPGNGLAPLHF. In DNA form, the CDR3 reads TGTGCCAGCAGTCCCGGGAACGGACTGGCGCCCCTCCACTTT.

The rearrangement joins TRBV20-1 to TRBJ2-5, with D possibly TRBD2 on 6 matching bases. The CDR3 has 15 amino acids. Trimming removed 4 bases from V and 5 bases from J, with 20 bases in between. The germline CDR1 and CDR2 sequences are DFQATT and SNEGSKA (reference sequence). The CDR3 here is CSAINPDGGAETQYF. In nucleotides, the CDR3 is TGCAGTGCTATCAACCCCGACGGGGGTGCGGAGACCCAGTACTTC.

V gene TRBV5-4 combines with J gene TRBJ1-3; 10 bases are shared with TRBD1. The CDR3 sequence is 15 residues long. Germline V gene sequence: CDR1 SGHNT, CDR2 YYREEE (reference sequence). Germline trimming cut 3 bases from V and 4 bases from J; bases unmatched to any gene: 4. CDR3 DNA sequence: TGTGCCAGCAGCTGGGACAGGGGTACGGGAAACACCATATATTTT. The encoded protein is CASSWDRGTGNTIYF.

The V and J genes are TRBV5-5 and TRBJ2-3; 7 nucleotides align to TRBD2. This CDR3 is built from 18 residues. Looked up from germline, CDR1 is SGHKS and CDR2 is YYEKEE (reference sequence). V was clipped by 4 bases and J by 0 bases; unmatched bases: 14. CDR3 sequence (DNA): TGTGCCAGCAGCCGCCTGGGTGACGGGAGGCTCAGCACAGATACGCAGTATTTT. Protein sequence: CASSRLGDGRLSTDTQYF.

This clonotype was seen ten or more times. This rearrangement joins TRBV4-3 to TRBJ2-4; D unresolved. The CDR3 length is 15 residues. Per the germline V gene, CDR1 is LGHNA and CDR2 is YSLEER. Trimming left V 0 bases short and J 7 bases short, with 13 bases between. CDR3 region: CASSQDPSAINIQYF. Written as DNA, the CDR3 is TGCGCCAGCAGCCAAGATCCCAGCGCAATTAACATTCAGTACTTC.

The V gene is TRBV7-2, the J gene TRBJ2-1; 7 bases match TRBD2. V lost 2 bases and J lost 6; bases outside the gene matches: 13. CDR1 is SGHTA, CDR2 FQGNSA, per germline. This CDR3 has 17 residues. In nucleotides, the CDR3 is TGTGCCAGCAGCTTACCTAGCGGCCCCACTCCTTTCAATGAGCAGTTCTTC. Translation: CASSLPSGPTPFNEQFF. The full variable domain, in which reference TRBV7-2 and TRBJ2-1 provide the parts outside the CDR3, is GAGVSQSPSNKVTEKGKDVELRCDPISGHTALYWYRQSLGQGLEFLIYFQGNSAPDKSGLPSDRFSAERTGGSVSTLTIQRTQQEDSAVYLCASSLPSGPTPFNEQFFGPGTRLTVL.